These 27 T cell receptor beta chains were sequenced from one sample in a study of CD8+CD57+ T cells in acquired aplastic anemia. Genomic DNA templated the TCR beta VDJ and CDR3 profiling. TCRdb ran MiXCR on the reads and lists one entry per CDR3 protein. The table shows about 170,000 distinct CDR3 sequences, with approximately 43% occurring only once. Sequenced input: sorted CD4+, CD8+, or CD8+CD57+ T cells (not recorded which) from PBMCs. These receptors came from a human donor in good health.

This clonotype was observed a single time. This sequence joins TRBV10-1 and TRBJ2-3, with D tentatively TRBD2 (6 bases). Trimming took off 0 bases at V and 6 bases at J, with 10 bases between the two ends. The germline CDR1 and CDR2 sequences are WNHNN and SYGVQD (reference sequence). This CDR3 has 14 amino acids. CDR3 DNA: TGCGCCAGCAGTGAGTCGTGGAGGGTGGATACGCAGTATTTT. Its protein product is CASSESWRVDTQYF.

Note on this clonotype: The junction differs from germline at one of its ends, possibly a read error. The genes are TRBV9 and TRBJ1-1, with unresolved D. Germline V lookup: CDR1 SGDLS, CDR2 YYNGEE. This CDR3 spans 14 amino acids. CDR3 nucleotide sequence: TGTGCCAGCAACGTAATAACGAGGAACACCGAAGCTTTCTTT. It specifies CASNVITRNTEAFF.

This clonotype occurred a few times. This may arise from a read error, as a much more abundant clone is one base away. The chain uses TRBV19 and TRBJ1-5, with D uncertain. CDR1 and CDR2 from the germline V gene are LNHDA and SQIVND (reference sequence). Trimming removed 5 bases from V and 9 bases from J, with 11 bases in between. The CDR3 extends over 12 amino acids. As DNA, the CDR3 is TGTGCCAGTAGTTTCCTCTATCGGCCCCAGCATTTT. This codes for CASSFLYRPQHF.

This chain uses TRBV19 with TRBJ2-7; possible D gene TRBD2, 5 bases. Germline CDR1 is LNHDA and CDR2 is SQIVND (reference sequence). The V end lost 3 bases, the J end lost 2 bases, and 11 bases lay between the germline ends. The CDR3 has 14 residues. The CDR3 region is CASSIAGLPYEQYF. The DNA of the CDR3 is TGTGCCAGTAGTATCGCGGGTCTCCCCTACGAGCAGTACTTC.

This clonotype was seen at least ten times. The CDR3 DNA sequence: TGTGCCAGCAGCTTAGATTCGGGTTTGCGGACCCAGTACTTC. It translates to CASSLDSGLRTQYF. The rearrangement links TRBV7-7 to TRBJ2-5; the D is unclear. Germline V CDR1 and CDR2: SSHAT, FNYEAQ (reference sequence). V was cut by 1 base and J by 7 bases, with 13 bases left in between. This CDR3 region has 14 residues.

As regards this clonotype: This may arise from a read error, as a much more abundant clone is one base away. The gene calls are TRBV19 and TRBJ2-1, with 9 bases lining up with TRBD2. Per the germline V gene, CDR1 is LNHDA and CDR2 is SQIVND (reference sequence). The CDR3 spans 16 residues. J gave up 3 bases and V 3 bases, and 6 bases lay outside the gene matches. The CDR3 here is CASSIGTSGFYNEQFF. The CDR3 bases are TGTGCCAGTAGTATTGGAACTAGCGGGTTCTACAATGAGCAGTTCTTC.

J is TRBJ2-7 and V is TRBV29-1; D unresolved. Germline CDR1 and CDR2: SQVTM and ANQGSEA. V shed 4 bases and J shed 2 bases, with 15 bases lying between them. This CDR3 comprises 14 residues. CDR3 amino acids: CSVANYAEAYEQYF. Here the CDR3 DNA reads TGCAGCGTTGCCAATTATGCAGAAGCCTACGAGCAGTACTTC.

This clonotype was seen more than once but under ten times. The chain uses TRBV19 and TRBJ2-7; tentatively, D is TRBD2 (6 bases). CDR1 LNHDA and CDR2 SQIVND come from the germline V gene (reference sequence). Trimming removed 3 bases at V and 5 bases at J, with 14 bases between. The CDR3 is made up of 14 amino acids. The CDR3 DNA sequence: TGTGCCAGTAGTATGGGGGGTAATGAGAACGAGCAGTACTTC. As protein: CASSMGGNENEQYF.

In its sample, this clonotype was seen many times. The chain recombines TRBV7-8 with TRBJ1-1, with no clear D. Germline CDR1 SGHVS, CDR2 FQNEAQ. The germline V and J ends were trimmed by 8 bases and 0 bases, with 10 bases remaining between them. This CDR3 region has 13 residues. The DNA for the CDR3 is TGTGCCAGCTCTGAGGATCTGAACACTGAAGCTTTCTTT. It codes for CASSEDLNTEAFF.

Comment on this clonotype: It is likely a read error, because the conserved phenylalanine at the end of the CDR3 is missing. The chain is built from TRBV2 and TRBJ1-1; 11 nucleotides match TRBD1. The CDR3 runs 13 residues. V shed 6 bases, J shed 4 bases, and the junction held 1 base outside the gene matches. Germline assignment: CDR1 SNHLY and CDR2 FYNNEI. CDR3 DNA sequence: TGTGCCAGCAGGGGACAGGGGGGCACTGAAGCTTTCGTT. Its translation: CASRGQGGTEAFV.

The CDR3 loop is CACGGEATEAFF. The CDR3 DNA is TGTGCCTGCGGAGGGGAGGCCACTGAAGCTTTCTTT. This chain connects TRBV30 to TRBJ1-1, with TRBD1 as a possible D gene (5 bases). Germline CDR1 reads GTSNPN; CDR2 reads SVGIG (reference sequence). CDR3 length: 12 residues. Trimming removed 6 bases at V and 4 bases at J, with 12 bases between.

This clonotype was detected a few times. Here the CDR3 reads CASSLVSGGETQYF. In DNA form, the CDR3 reads TGTGCCAGCAGCTTAGTTTCGGGCGGGGAGACCCAGTACTTC. The V gene is TRBV7-9, the J gene TRBJ2-5, with D perhaps TRBD2 (5 bases). The CDR3 has 14 residues. Germline V gene lookup returns CDR1 SEHNR and CDR2 FQNEAQ (reference sequence). V lost 1 base, J lost 5 bases, and 11 bases lay in between. Looking up the rest from reference TRBV7-9 and TRBJ2-5 gives the full variable domain: DTGVSQNPRHKITKRGQNVTFRCDPISEHNRLYWYRQTLGQGPEFLTYFQNEAQLEKSRLLSDRFSAERPKGSFSTLEIQRTEQGDSAMYLCASSLVSGGETQYFGPGTRLLVL.

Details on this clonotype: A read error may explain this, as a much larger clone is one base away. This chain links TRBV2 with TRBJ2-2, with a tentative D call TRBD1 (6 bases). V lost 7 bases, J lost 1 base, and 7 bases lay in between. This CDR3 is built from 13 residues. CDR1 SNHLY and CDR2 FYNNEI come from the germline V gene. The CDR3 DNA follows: TGTGCCAGCACCAGGGGGAACACCGGGGAGCTGTTTTTT. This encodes CASTRGNTGELFF.

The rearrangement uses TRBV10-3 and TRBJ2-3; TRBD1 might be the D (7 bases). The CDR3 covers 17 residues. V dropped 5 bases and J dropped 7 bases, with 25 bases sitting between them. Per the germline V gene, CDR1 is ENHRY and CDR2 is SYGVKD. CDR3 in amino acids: CAISPGGTASSTNTQYF. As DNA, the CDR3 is TGTGCCATCAGTCCCGGAGGGACAGCTTCATCTACTAATACGCAGTATTTT.

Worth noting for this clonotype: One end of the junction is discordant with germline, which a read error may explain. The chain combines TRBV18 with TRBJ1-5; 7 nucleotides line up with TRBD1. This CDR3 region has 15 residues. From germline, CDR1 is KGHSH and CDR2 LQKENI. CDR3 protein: CASSPQTGRDQPQHF. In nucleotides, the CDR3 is TGTGCCAGCTCGCCACAGACAGGGAGGGATCAGCCCCAGCATTTT.

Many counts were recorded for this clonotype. The CDR3 DNA reads as TGTGCCACCAGTGATCCCGACAGAGGGGTCTACGAGCAGTACTTC. Translation gives CATSDPDRGVYEQYF. The chain is built from TRBV24-1 and TRBJ2-7, with D perhaps given as TRBD1 or TRBD2 (5 bases each). Trimming shortened V by 3 bases and J by 3 bases, and 14 bases separated the two germline ends. Per the germline V gene, CDR1 is KGHDR and CDR2 is SFDVKD. The CDR3 is 15 amino acids.

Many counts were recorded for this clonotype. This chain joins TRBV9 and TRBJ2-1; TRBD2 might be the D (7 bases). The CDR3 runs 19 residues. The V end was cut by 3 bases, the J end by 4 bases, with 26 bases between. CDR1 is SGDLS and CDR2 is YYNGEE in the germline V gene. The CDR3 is CASSGGGITPSGTYNEQFF. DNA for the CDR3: TGTGCCAGCAGCGGAGGGGGGATTACGCCTAGCGGTACATACAATGAGCAGTTCTTC.

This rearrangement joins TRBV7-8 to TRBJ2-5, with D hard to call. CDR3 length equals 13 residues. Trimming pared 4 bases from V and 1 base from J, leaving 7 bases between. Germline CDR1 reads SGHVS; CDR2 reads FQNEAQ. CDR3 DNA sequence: TGTGCCAGCAGCTCCGGACCCCAAGAGACCCAGTACTTC. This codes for CASSSGPQETQYF.

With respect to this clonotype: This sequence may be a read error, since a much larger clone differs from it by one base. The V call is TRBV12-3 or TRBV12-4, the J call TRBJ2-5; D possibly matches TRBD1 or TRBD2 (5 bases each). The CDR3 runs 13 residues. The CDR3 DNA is TGTGCCAGCAGGTCGACAGACGTTGGGACCCGGTACTTC. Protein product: CASRSTDVGTRYF.

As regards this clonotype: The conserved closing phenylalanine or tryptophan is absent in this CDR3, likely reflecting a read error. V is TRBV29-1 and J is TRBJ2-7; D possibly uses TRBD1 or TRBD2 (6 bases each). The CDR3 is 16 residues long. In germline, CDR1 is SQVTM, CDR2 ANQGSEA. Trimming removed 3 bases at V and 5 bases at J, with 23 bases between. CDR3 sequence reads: CSVEDVGGRILNEQYI. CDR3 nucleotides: TGCAGCGTTGAGGATGTTGGGGGGCGAATTCTGAACGAGCAGTACATC.

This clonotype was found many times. CDR3 region: CASSQYTGGSTSYTF. In DNA, the CDR3 is TGTGCCAGCAGCCAATATACAGGGGGAAGTACAAGCTACACCTTC. V gene TRBV4-2 combines with J gene TRBJ1-2; 8 bases fit TRBD1. This CDR3 spans 15 amino acids. The germline gives CDR1 LGHNA, CDR2 YNFKEQ. The trim removed 2 bases at V and 9 bases at J, leaving 11 bases unmatched.

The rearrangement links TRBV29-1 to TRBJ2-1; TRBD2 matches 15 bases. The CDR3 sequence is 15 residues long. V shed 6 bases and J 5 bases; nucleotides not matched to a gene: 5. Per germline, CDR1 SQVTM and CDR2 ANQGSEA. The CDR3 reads CSVGTSGRSNNEQFF. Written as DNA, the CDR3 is TGCAGCGTGGGGACTAGCGGGAGGTCCAACAATGAGCAGTTCTTC.

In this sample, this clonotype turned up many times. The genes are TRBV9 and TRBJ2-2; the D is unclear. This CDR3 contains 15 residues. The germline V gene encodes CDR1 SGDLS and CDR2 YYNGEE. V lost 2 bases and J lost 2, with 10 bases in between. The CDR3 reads CASSVLAYNTGELFF. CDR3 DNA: TGTGCCAGCAGCGTTCTGGCATACAACACCGGGGAGCTGTTTTTT.

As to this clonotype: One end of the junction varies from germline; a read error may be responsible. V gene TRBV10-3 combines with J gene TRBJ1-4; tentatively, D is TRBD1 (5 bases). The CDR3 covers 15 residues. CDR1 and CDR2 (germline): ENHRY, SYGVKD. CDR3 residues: CAVSESPPTGEKLCF. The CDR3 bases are TGTGCCGTCAGTGAGTCACCCCCGACGGGGGAAAAACTGTGTTTT.

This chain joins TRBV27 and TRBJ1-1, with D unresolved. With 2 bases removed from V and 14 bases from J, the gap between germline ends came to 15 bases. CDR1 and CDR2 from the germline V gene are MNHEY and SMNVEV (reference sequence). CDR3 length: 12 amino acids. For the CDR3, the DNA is TGTGCCAGCAGTTTAAACCTGATAACGACATTCTTT. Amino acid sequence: CASSLNLITTFF.

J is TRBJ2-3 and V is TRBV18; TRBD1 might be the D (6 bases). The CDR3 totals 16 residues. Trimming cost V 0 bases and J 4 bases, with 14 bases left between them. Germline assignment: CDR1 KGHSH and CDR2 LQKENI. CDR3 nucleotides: TGTGCCAGCTCACCACCAGTAGGAGCAGGGGCAGATACGCAGTATTTT. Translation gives CASSPPVGAGADTQYF. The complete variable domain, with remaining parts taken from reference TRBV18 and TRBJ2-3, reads NAGVMQNPRHLVRRRGQEARLRCSPMKGHSHVYWYRQLPEEGLKFMVYLQKENIIDESGMPKERFSAEFPKEGPSILRIQQVVRGDSAAYFCASSPPVGAGADTQYFGPGTRLTVL.

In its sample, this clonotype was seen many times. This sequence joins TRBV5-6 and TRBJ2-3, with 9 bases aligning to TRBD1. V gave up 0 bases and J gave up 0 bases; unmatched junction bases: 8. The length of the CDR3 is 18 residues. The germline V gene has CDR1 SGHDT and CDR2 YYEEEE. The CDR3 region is CASSLVRGTGYSTDTQYF. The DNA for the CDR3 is TGTGCCAGCAGCTTGGTAAGGGGGACAGGGTACAGCACAGATACGCAGTATTTT.